Listed here is a single T cell receptor beta chain. Its specificity is unknown. The CDR3 has 14 amino acids. V dropped 7 bases and J dropped 3 bases, with 17 bases sitting between them. The V gene's germline CDR1 is SQVTM and CDR2 ANQGSEA. Extracted from the samples, RNA was reverse transcribed into cDNA to serve as the sequencing template. Profiled with immunoSEQ multiplex PCR; TCRdb holds only in-frame clones, not every one. The profile shows 200,000 to 250,000 clones, 57% of them singletons. It was from alopecia areata patients that lesional scalp punch biopsies and peripheral blood were collected. This sample is drawn from a study of CD8+ T cells in alopecia areata. Study-level points and caveats: Patients displayed less clarity in TCR sharing than mice, a finding possibly related to HLA.

The V and J genes are TRBV29-1 and TRBJ2-3; the D gene is possibly TRBD1 (5 bases). This TCR derives from a human donor with alopecia areata. Sequences were derived from CD4+ T cells sorted from blood, sampled at week 0. The CDR3 sequence is CSAGADQGTDTQYF. CDR3 coding DNA: TGCAGCGCTGGGGCTGACCAAGGGACAGATACGCAGTATTTT.